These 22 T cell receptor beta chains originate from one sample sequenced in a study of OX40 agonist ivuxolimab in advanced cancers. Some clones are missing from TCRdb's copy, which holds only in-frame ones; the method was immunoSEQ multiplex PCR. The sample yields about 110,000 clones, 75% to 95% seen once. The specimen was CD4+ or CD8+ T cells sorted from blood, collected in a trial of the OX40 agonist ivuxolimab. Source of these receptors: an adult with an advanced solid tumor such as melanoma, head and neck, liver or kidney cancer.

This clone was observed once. The chain's CDR3 is CASSALEGQETQYF. In nucleotides, the CDR3 is TGTGCCAGCAGTGCTTTGGAGGGGCAAGAGACCCAGTACTTC. This chain links TRBV2 with TRBJ2-5; the D gene is possibly TRBD2 (6 bases). The CDR3 has 14 amino acids. Germline values: CDR1 SNHLY, CDR2 FYNNEI. The ends were cut back, 4 bases at V and 2 bases at J, with 11 bases in the middle.

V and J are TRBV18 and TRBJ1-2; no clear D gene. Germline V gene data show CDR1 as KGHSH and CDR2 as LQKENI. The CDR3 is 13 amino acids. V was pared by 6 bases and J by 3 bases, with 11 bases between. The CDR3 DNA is TGTGCCAGCTCGCAGGACCGAGACTATGGCTACACCTTC. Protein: CASSQDRDYGYTF.

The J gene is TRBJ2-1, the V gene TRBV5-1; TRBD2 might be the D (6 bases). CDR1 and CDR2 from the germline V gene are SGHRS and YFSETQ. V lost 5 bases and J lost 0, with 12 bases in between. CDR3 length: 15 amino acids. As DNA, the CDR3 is TGCGCCAGCAGTTCGGCGGGAAGCTCCTACAATGAGCAGTTCTTC. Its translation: CASSSAGSSYNEQFF. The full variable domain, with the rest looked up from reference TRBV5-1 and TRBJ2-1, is KAGVTQTPRYLIKTRGQQVTLSCSPISGHRSVSWYQQTPGQGLQFLFEYFSETQRNKGNFPGRFSGRQFSNSRSEMNVSTLELGDSALYLCASSSAGSSYNEQFFGPGTRLTVL.

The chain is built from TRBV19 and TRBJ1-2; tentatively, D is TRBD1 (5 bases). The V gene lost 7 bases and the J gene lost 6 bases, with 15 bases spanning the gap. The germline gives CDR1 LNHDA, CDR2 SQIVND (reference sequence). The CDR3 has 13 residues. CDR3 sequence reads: CASKARGGDGYTF. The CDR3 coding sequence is TGTGCCAGTAAGGCCCGGGGGGGAGATGGCTACACCTTC.

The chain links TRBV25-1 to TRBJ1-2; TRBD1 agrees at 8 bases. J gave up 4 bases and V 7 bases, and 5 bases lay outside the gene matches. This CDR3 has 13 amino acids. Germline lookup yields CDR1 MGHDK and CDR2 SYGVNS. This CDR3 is CASTRTGSYGYTF. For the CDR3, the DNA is TGTGCCAGCACCCGGACAGGGAGCTATGGCTACACCTTC.

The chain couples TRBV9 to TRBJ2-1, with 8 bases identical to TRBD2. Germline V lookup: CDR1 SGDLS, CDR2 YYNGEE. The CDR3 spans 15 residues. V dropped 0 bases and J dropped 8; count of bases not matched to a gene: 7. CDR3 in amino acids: CASSVGLAGMDEQFF. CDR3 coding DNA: TGTGCCAGCAGCGTAGGGCTAGCGGGCATGGATGAGCAGTTCTTC. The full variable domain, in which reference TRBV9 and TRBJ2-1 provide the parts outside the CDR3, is DSGVTQTPKHLITATGQRVTLRCSPRSGDLSVYWYQQSLDQGLQFLIQYYNGEERAKGNILERFSAQQFPDLHSELNLSSLELGDSALYFCASSVGLAGMDEQFFGPGTRLTVL.

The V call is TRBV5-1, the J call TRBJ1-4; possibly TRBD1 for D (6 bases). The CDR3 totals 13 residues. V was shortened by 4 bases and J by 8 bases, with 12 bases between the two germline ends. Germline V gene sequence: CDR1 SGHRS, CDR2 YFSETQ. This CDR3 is CASSLGGNEKLFF. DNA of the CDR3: TGCGCCAGCAGCCTAGGGGGTAACGAAAAACTGTTTTTT.

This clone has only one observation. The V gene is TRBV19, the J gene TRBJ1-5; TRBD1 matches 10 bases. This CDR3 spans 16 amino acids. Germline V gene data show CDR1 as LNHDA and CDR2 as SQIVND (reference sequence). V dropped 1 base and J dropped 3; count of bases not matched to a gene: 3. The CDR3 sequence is CASSIGTGGFNQPQHF. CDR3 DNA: TGTGCCAGTAGTATAGGGACAGGGGGGTTCAATCAGCCCCAGCATTTT.

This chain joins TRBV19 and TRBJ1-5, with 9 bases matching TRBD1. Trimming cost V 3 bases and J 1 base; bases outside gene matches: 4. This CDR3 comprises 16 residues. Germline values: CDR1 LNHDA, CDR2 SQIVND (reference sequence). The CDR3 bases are TGTGCCAGTAGTATCGGGACAGGGAGGAGCAATCAGCCCCAGCATTTT. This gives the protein CASSIGTGRSNQPQHF.

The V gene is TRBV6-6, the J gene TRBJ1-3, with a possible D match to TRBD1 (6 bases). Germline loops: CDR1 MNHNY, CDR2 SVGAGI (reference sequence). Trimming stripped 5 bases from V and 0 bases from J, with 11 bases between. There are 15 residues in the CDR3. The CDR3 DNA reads TGTGCCAGCAGTACAAGGGGGGGCTCTGGAAACACCATATATTTT. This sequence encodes CASSTRGGSGNTIYF.

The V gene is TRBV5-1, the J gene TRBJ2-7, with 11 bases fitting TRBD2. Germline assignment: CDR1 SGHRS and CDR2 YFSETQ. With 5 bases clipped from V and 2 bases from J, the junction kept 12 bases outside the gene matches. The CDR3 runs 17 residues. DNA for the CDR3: TGCGCCAGCAGACAGGAACTAGCGGGGGTCCCTCCCTACGAGCAGTACTTC. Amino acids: CASRQELAGVPPYEQYF. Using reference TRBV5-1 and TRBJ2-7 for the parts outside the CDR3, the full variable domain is KAGVTQTPRYLIKTRGQQVTLSCSPISGHRSVSWYQQTPGQGLQFLFEYFSETQRNKGNFPGRFSGRQFSNSRSEMNVSTLELGDSALYLCASRQELAGVPPYEQYFGPGTRLTVT.

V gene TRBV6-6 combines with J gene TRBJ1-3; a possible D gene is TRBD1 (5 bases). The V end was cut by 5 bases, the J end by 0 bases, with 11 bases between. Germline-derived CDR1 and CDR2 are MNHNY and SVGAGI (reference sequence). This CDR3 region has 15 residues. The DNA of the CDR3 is TGTGCCAGCAGTCTGGACACCGGCTCTGGAAACACCATATATTTT. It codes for CASSLDTGSGNTIYF.

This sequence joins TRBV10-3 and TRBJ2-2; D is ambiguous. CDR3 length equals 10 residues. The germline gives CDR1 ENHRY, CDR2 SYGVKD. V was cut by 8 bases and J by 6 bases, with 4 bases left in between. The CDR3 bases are TGTGCCATCGGTCCCGGGGAGCTGTTTTTT. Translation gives CAIGPGELFF.

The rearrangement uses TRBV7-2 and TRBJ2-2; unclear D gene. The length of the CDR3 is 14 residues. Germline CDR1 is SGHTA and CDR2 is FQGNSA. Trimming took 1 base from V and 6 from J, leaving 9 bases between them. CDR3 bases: TGTGCCAGCAGCTTAGATCCCTCTTCCGGGGAGCTGTTTTTT. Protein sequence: CASSLDPSSGELFF.

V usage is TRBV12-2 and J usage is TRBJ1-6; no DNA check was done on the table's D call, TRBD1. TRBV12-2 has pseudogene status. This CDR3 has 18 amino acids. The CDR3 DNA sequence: TGTGCAAGTCGCTTAGACAAGGACAGGTTCTCCTATAATTCACCCCTCCACTTT. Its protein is CASRLDKDRFSYNSPLHF.

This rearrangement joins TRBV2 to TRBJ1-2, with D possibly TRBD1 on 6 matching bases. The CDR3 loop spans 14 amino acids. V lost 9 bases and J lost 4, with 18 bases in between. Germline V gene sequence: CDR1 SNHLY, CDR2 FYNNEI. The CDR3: CASDSTGSFYGYTF. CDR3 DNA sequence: TGTGCCAGTGATTCGACAGGCTCTTTCTATGGCTACACCTTC.

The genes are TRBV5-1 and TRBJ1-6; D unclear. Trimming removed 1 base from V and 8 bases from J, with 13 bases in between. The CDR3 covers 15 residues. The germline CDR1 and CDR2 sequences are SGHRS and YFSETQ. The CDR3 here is CASSLYAGIDSPLHF. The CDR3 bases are TGCGCCAGCAGCTTGTATGCCGGGATTGATTCACCCCTCCACTTT.

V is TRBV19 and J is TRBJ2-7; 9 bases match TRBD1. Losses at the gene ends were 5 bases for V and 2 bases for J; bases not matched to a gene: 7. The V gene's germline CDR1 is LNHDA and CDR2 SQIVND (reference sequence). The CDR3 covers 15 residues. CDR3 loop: CASSPRDRGAYEQYF. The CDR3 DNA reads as TGTGCCAGTAGTCCTCGTGACAGGGGGGCCTACGAGCAGTACTTC.

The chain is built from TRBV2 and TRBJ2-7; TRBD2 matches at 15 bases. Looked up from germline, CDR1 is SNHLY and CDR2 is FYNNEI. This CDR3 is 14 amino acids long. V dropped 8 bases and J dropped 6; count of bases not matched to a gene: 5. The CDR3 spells CASGLAGGTGEQYF. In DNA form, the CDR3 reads TGTGCCAGCGGACTAGCGGGAGGGACGGGCGAGCAGTACTTC.

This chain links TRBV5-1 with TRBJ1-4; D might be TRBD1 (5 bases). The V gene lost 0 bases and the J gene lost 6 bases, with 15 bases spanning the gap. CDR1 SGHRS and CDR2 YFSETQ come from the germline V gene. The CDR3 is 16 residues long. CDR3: CASSLAGMVTYEKLFF. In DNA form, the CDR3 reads TGCGCCAGCAGCTTGGCAGGGATGGTAACCTATGAAAAACTGTTTTTT.

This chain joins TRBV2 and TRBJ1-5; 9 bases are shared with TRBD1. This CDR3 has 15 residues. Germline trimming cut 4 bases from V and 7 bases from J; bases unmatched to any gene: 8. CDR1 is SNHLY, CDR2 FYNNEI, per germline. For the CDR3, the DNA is TGTGCCAGCAGTGCAACCGGGACAGGGCAACAGCCCCAGCATTTT. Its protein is CASSATGTGQQPQHF. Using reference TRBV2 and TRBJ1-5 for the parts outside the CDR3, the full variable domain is EPEVTQTPSHQVTQMGQEVILRCVPISNHLYFYWYRQILGQKVEFLVSFYNNEISEKSEIFDDQFSVERPDGSNFTLKIRSTKLEDSAMYFCASSATGTGQQPQHFGDGTRLSIL.

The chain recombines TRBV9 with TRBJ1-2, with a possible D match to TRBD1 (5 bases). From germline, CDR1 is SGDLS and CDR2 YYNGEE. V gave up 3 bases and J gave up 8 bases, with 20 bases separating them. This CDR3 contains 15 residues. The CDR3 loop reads CASSASWDALGGYTF. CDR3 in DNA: TGTGCCAGCAGCGCGAGCTGGGACGCACTGGGGGGCTACACCTTC.